One sample yielded the 23 T cell receptor beta chains listed below, sequenced in a study of cytomegalovirus exposure and HLA in healthy donors. PCR employed 60 Vbeta and 13 Jbeta primers. Repertoires were generated with immunoSEQ multiplex PCR, while TCRdb's copy carries only in-frame clones and drops some. The profile shows about 94,000 clones, around 66% of them singletons. Sequences were obtained from PBMCs. Source of these receptors: a man aged 30 to 45 in good health and CMV-seronegative.

The CDR3 protein is CASSFPSPAKNIQYF. CDR3 sequence (DNA): TGTGCCAGCAGCTTCCCGAGCCCAGCCAAAAACATTCAGTACTTC. The chain employs TRBV5-8 and TRBJ2-4; no clear D. Per germline, CDR1 SGHTS and CDR2 YDEGEE. V dropped 2 bases and J dropped 0 bases, with 9 bases sitting between them. This CDR3 has 15 amino acids.

There are a few counts of this clone. V usage is TRBV7-9 and J usage is TRBJ1-1; 7 nucleotides align to TRBD1. The CDR3 is 14 residues long. With V trimmed by 5 bases and J by 7 bases, 10 bases remained unmatched. The germline gives CDR1 SEHNR, CDR2 FQNEAQ (reference sequence). The CDR3 bases are TGTGCCAGCAGCCCCGAGGGGGCCTACAATGAAGCTTTCTTT. Its protein product is CASSPEGAYNEAFF.

The chain couples TRBV6-7 to TRBJ1-6; D not certain. TRBV6-7 is sorted into the ORF group, with uncertain function. V was cut by 5 bases and J by 6 bases, with 32 bases left in between. The CDR3 runs 21 residues. CDR3 sequence (DNA): TGTGCCAGCAGTCCTGCCAAGGGAGGCTGGGTTTCGGAATTTAGTAATTCACCCCTCCACTTT. Translated: CASSPAKGGWVSEFSNSPLHF.

This clone has only a few counts. The gene calls are TRBV27 and TRBJ1-1; possible D gene TRBD1, 5 bases. The CDR3 sequence is 16 residues long. Germline-derived CDR1 and CDR2 are MNHEY and SMNVEV (reference sequence). Trimming took off 3 bases at V and 0 bases at J, with 14 bases between the two ends. CDR3 in DNA: TGTGCCAGCAGTTTGTATGGGGGGGGATTGAACACTGAAGCTTTCTTT. Amino acids: CASSLYGGGLNTEAFF.

The genes are TRBV7-6 and TRBJ1-5; D call uncertain. CDR1 and CDR2 (germline): SGHVS, FNYEAQ. There are 13 residues in the CDR3. DNA for the CDR3: TGTGCGAGCTCCGGAGGTGGCAATCAGCCCCAGCATTTT. Protein sequence: CASSGGGNQPQHF.

The CDR3 here is CASSVEGQPGNTIYF. The CDR3 DNA reads TGTGCCAGCAGCGTAGAGGGGCAGCCTGGAAACACCATATATTTT. The chain carries TRBV9 and TRBJ1-3, with D perhaps matching TRBD1 (5 bases). From germline, CDR1 is SGDLS and CDR2 YYNGEE. Trimming shortened V by 0 bases and J by 2 bases, and 9 bases separated the two germline ends. The CDR3 is made up of 15 amino acids.

About this clone: Its ends do not fully match the called genes, so a read error is possible. Other nucleotide sequences in the sample specify the same CDR3. The chain employs TRBV11-2 and TRBJ2-7, with 7 bases aligning to TRBD2. The germline gives CDR1 SGHAT, CDR2 FQNNGV. The CDR3 is 18 amino acids. CDR3 nucleotides: TGTGCCAGCAGCTTAGTAGGATTCGCGGGAGAGGTCAGCTACGAGCAGTACTTT. It codes for CASSLVGFAGEVSYEQYF.

The chain recombines TRBV9 with TRBJ2-1, with 8 bases aligning to TRBD2. Germline CDR1 is SGDLS and CDR2 is YYNGEE. This CDR3 comprises 15 residues. With 5 bases clipped from V and 4 bases from J, the junction kept 8 bases outside the gene matches. DNA of the CDR3: TGTGCCAGCAGTCGTACTAGCGGTGAATACAATGAGCAGTTCTTC. Residues: CASSRTSGEYNEQFF.

The V and J genes are TRBV5-1 and TRBJ1-2; possibly TRBD1 for D (5 bases). Trimming removed 5 bases at V and 0 bases at J, with 8 bases between. The CDR3 has 13 residues. In germline, CDR1 is SGHRS, CDR2 YFSETQ. CDR3 sequence: CASRDSTNYGYTF. CDR3 coding DNA: TGCGCCAGCAGAGACAGTACTAACTATGGCTACACCTTC.

The chain joins TRBV4-1 to TRBJ2-7, with D perhaps TRBD2 (7 bases). Germline V gives CDR1 MGHRA, CDR2 YSYEKL. The CDR3 length is 19 residues. Trimming removed 0 bases from V and 2 bases from J, with 23 bases in between. In DNA form, the CDR3 reads TGCGCCAGCAGCCAAGATCGAATTATTAGGGGGGGGGACCCCTACGAGCAGTACTTC. Protein sequence: CASSQDRIIRGGDPYEQYF.

This chain connects TRBV30 to TRBJ2-7; tentatively, D is TRBD2 (6 bases). The CDR3 is 17 amino acids. Germline CDR1 is GTSNPN and CDR2 is SVGIG (reference sequence). The V end was cut by 0 bases, the J end by 2 bases, with 20 bases between. The CDR3 reads CAWSVRFGGKSTYEQYF. The CDR3 coding sequence is TGTGCCTGGAGTGTACGGTTCGGGGGAAAATCAACCTACGAGCAGTACTTC.

In its sample, this clone was seen a few times. The V and J genes are TRBV7-8 and TRBJ2-7; 10 bases match TRBD2. Unmatched junction bases numbered 3, after V lost 3 bases and J lost 4 bases. The CDR3 has 14 amino acids. CDR1 and CDR2 (germline): SGHVS, FQNEAQ. CDR3 in amino acids: CASSLDSGRYEQYF. The CDR3 nucleotides are TGTGCCAGCAGCTTGGATAGCGGGAGGTACGAGCAGTACTTC.

Here the CDR3 reads CASSTDRGPTEAFF. CDR3 nucleotide sequence: TGCGCCAGCAGTACCGACAGGGGGCCGACTGAAGCTTTCTTT. V usage is TRBV23-1 and J usage is TRBJ1-1; TRBD1 matches 10 bases. TRBV23-1 is an ORF for which the function is uncertain. The CDR3 runs 14 residues. J was trimmed by 5 bases and V by 5 bases; bases with no gene match: 5.

This chain links TRBV29-1 with TRBJ2-7; 8 bases line up with TRBD1. This CDR3 spans 15 amino acids. V lost 2 bases to trimming and J lost 4 bases; unmatched junction nucleotides: 10. Germline CDR1 is SQVTM and CDR2 is ANQGSEA. DNA of the CDR3: TGCAGCGTTGAAAGGCGGGACAGGTCCGTGTACGAGCAGTACTTC. This sequence encodes CSVERRDRSVYEQYF.

The CDR3 sequence: CASRGQAPNQPQHF. The CDR3 nucleotides read TGTGCCAGCAGGGGCCAGGCGCCAAATCAGCCCCAGCATTTT. The chain links TRBV6-5 to TRBJ1-5; no reliable D call. Trimming took off 6 bases at V and 4 bases at J, with 13 bases between the two ends. The CDR3 covers 14 residues. CDR1 and CDR2 from the germline V gene are MNHEY and SVGAGI.

CDR3 amino acids: CASSLEQGRGGTNEKLFF. DNA of the CDR3: TGTGCCAGCAGCTTAGAACAAGGGCGTGGAGGGACTAATGAAAAACTGTTTTTT. The gene calls are TRBV7-8 and TRBJ1-4; D is unresolved. CDR1 is SGHVS, CDR2 FQNEAQ, per germline. The CDR3 has 18 residues. V lost 1 base and J 2 bases, leaving 17 bases between the germline ends.

The DNA for the CDR3 is TGTGCCAGTAGTCAGGAGGGGACGGGCTACACTGAAGCTTTCTTT. Translating it yields CASSQEGTGYTEAFF. The gene calls are TRBV19 and TRBJ1-1; D perhaps matches TRBD1 (5 bases). Trimming shortened V by 5 bases and J by 3 bases, and 16 bases separated the two germline ends. The CDR3 has 15 residues. Germline assignment: CDR1 LNHDA and CDR2 SQIVND (reference sequence).

This sequence joins TRBV13 and TRBJ1-6; D might be TRBD1 (5 bases). CDR1 and CDR2 (germline): PRHDT, FYEKMQ (reference sequence). Trimming removed 5 bases from V and 6 bases from J, with 14 bases in between. The CDR3 is 15 residues long. The CDR3 spells CASSPRRVGNSPLHF. The CDR3 coding sequence is TGTGCCAGCAGCCCGCGCAGGGTGGGTAATTCACCCCTCCACTTT.

The chain recombines TRBV9 with TRBJ1-1; D is undetermined. The CDR3 is 13 amino acids. The V and J ends lost 0 bases and 1 base respectively, with 4 bases between them. From germline, CDR1 is SGDLS and CDR2 YYNGEE. CDR3 region: CASSVARNTEAFF. The CDR3 region has the DNA TGTGCCAGCAGCGTAGCCCGGAACACTGAAGCTTTCTTT.

The chain employs TRBV6-5 and TRBJ1-1; D may be TRBD1 (5 bases). Trimming pared 5 bases from V and 1 base from J, leaving 11 bases between. CDR1 and CDR2 from the germline V gene are MNHEY and SVGAGI. There are 14 residues in the CDR3. CDR3 in DNA: TGTGCCAGCAGTCTCGGACATAAGAACACTGAAGCTTTCTTT. Protein sequence: CASSLGHKNTEAFF.

This clone was seen more than once but under ten times. The chain uses TRBV6-5 and TRBJ1-1, with 8 bases that match TRBD1. The length of the CDR3 is 14 residues. From germline, CDR1 is MNHEY and CDR2 SVGAGI. The J segment lost 3 bases and the V segment lost 5 bases, leaving 5 bases of the junction unmatched. Here the CDR3 reads CASSVSGGYTEAFF. CDR3 DNA sequence: TGTGCCAGCAGTGTTTCAGGGGGCTACACTGAAGCTTTCTTT.

This chain links TRBV21-1 with TRBJ1-2; the table gives TRBD1 as D, unverified against the DNA. TRBV21-1 is marked as a pseudogene. This CDR3 spans 10 amino acids. The CDR3 nucleotides read TGTGCCAGCATAGGGGGTGGCTACACCTTC. Protein: CASIGGGYTF.

The rearrangement joins TRBV6-5 to TRBJ1-4; the D gene is possibly TRBD1 (6 bases). Trimming stripped 6 bases from V and 2 bases from J, with 13 bases between. CDR1 and CDR2 (germline): MNHEY, SVGAGI. The CDR3 is 15 residues long. The CDR3 sequence is CASSYAGATNEKLFF. In DNA form, the CDR3 reads TGTGCCAGCAGCTACGCAGGGGCCACTAATGAAAAACTGTTTTTT.